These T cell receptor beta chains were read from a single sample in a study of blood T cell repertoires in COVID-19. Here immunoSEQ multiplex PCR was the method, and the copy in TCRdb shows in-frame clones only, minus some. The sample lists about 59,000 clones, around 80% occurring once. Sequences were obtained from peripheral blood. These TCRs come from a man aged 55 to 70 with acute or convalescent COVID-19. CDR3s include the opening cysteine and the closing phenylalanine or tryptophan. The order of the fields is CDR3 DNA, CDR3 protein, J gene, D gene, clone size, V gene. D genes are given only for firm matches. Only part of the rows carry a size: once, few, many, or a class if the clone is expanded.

TGTGCCAGCAGCTTTGGCGGTCGGGATGAGCAGTTCTTC CASSFGGRDEQFF TRBJ2-1 . . TRBV5-4
TGTGCCAGCAGTTCAGGGGGCCTTAACTATGGCTACACCTTC CASSSGGLNYGYTF TRBJ1-2 TRBD1 . TRBV28
TGTGCCAGCAGCCCGCGACCCCGGGGGGATGAGCAGTTCTTC CASSPRPRGDEQFF TRBJ2-1 TRBD2 . TRBV9
TGTGCCAGCAGCCGCTCCGGACAGGGGATCTACGAGCAGTACTTC CASSRSGQGIYEQYF TRBJ2-7 TRBD1 . TRBV7-2
TGTGCCAGCGGAGTCGACAGGGACTACGAGCAGTACTTC CASGVDRDYEQYF TRBJ2-7 TRBD1 . TRBV27
TGCGCCAGCAGCACGGGACAGGGGACAAACACCGGGGAGCTGTTTTTT CASSTGQGTNTGELFF TRBJ2-2 TRBD1 . TRBV5-1
TGTGCCAGCAGCCGCCAACTAGCGGGGGGGCCTGAGGGCAAAAACATTCAGTACTTC CASSRQLAGGPEGKNIQYF TRBJ2-4 TRBD2 . TRBV3-1/TRBV3-2
TGCGCCAGCAGCTCAGGGGGGCCTAATGAAAAACTGTTTTTT CASSSGGPNEKLFF TRBJ1-4 TRBD1 few TRBV5-1
TGTGCCAGCAGCTTGAACGGGGGGTACAATGAGCAGTTCTTC CASSLNGGYNEQFF TRBJ2-1 TRBD2 . TRBV7-3
TGTGCCAGCAGTTCCCAGTACGAGCAGTACTTC CASSSQYEQYF TRBJ2-7 . . TRBV12-3/TRBV12-4
TGTGCCAGCAGACCGGGACACTCCTACGAGCAGTACTTC CASRPGHSYEQYF TRBJ2-7 . . TRBV28
TGTGCCAGTAGTATTCAGGGACAGGGTTTGGAGACCCAGTACTTC CASSIQGQGLETQYF TRBJ2-5 TRBD1 . TRBV19
TGTGCCAGTACCCCATCGGACAGTTTGGAGACCCAGTACTTC CASTPSDSLETQYF TRBJ2-5 . . TRBV19
TGTGCCAGCAGGAAAGGGCAGGGCCTGACTGAAGCTTTCTTT CASRKGQGLTEAFF TRBJ1-1 . . TRBV6-5
TGTGCCAGCAGACTCGGGACAGGCAACACCGGGGAGCTGTTTTTT CASRLGTGNTGELFF TRBJ2-2 TRBD1 . TRBV3-1/TRBV3-2
TGTGCCTGGTCACAGGGAATCCAAGAGACCCAGTACTTC CAWSQGIQETQYF TRBJ2-5 . . TRBV30
TGTGCCAGCAGTCGCAGGGCTGAGACCCAGTACTTC CASSRRAETQYF TRBJ2-5 . . TRBV2
TGTGCCAGCACCAAAGACAGAGCCGCCGGGGAGCTGTTTTTT CASTKDRAAGELFF TRBJ2-2 . . TRBV5-8
TGTGCCAGCAGCTTAGCGGGGACAGGGCGAATCTACACCTTC CASSLAGTGRIYTF TRBJ1-2 TRBD1 . TRBV7-8
TGTGCCAGCAGCGAGAAGTCGGCGGGAGGGACGGCCTACGAGCAGTACTTC CASSEKSAGGTAYEQYF TRBJ2-7 TRBD2 . TRBV7-2
TGTGCCAGCAGTGATGGGGGGGCGCGAAAAACTGAAGCTTTCTTT CASSDGGARKTEAFF TRBJ1-1 . . TRBV6-1
TGTGCCAGCGGGGGGGTGGTAGCCAAAAACATTCAGTACTTC CASGGVVAKNIQYF TRBJ2-4 TRBD2 . TRBV6-5
TGTGCCAGCTCGCGGGGGGCATCTAACTATGGCTACACCTTC CASSRGASNYGYTF TRBJ1-2 . . TRBV18
TGTGCCAGCAGCTTCAGACTCTCAGATACGCAGTATTTT CASSFRLSDTQYF TRBJ2-3 . . TRBV11-3
TGTGCCAGCAGCCAAGGCCCGGCGGGGAACGGTGAGCAGTTCTTC CASSQGPAGNGEQFF TRBJ2-1 . . TRBV4-2
TGTGCCAGCAGCTTAGGGGGCTTACCCGGCGACAATGAGCAGTTCTTC CASSLGGLPGDNEQFF TRBJ2-1 . . TRBV7-9
TGCGCCAGCAGCCAGCTAGCGGGGGTTTCCTACGAGCAGTACTTC CASSQLAGVSYEQYF TRBJ2-7 TRBD2 . TRBV4-1
TGTGCCAGCAGGGGGGACAGGCGCCCCTATGGCTACACCTTC CASRGDRRPYGYTF TRBJ1-2 TRBD1 . TRBV6-4
TGTGCCAGCAGCTTAGCCCCCGCGGTGAAGCAGTACTTC CASSLAPAVKQYF TRBJ2-7 . . TRBV7-3
TGTGCCAGCTCACCACCGTGGGGGGAACGGCCGCAGTACTTC CASSPPWGERPQYF TRBJ2-4 . medium-sized TRBV18
TGCGCCAGCAGCTTGGGGCGTTTTAGCGGGGGCACAGATACGCAGTATTTT CASSLGRFSGGTDTQYF TRBJ2-3 TRBD2 . TRBV5-1
TGTGCCAGCAGCTCTAGGGGTCGTCCGACGCAGTATTTT CASSSRGRPTQYF TRBJ2-3 . . TRBV7-3
TGCGCCAGCAGCCAAGAATATACCGGGACAGGGGGCTTCTATGGCTACACCTTC CASSQEYTGTGGFYGYTF TRBJ1-2 TRBD1 once TRBV4-1
TGTGCCAGCAGCTTGGTGTCGGGGTACGAGCAGTACTTC CASSLVSGYEQYF TRBJ2-7 . few TRBV7-2
TGTGCCAGCAGCGCCCCCGGGAGGGGGGGCACCGGGGAGCTGTTTTTT CASSAPGRGGTGELFF TRBJ2-2 TRBD2 . TRBV11-3
TGTGCCAGCAGTCTCGGGGGGTTCCGCTCTGGGGCCAACGTCCTGACTTTC CASSLGGFRSGANVLTF TRBJ2-6 TRBD2 . TRBV14
TGTGCCAGCAGCAACCAGGGGGTAAATGGCTACACCTTC CASSNQGVNGYTF TRBJ1-2 TRBD1 . TRBV9
TGCACCAGCAGGCAGACCGGGACAGGGGCCCGGGTGAGGGAAAAACTGTTTTTT CTSRQTGTGARVREKLFF TRBJ1-4 . . TRBV1
TGCAGTGGGAGGAACAATGAGCAGTTCTTC CSGRNNEQFF TRBJ2-1 . once TRBV20-1
TGTGCCACCAGCGGGGGACGTACAGATACGCAGTATTTT CATSGGRTDTQYF TRBJ2-3 . . TRBV24-1
TGTGCCAGCTCACCACCGATCGCAGGGGTCAGGGAAAAACTGTTTTTT CASSPPIAGVREKLFF TRBJ1-4 . . TRBV18
TGCGCCAGCAGCCAAGCGGACACGTACAATGAGCAGTTCTTC CASSQADTYNEQFF TRBJ2-1 . . TRBV4-1
TGTGCCAGCAGGCTAGACGAGGTACTTAGCAATCAGCCCCAGCATTTT CASRLDEVLSNQPQHF TRBJ1-5 . . TRBV5-5
TGTGCCAGCTCTCTTATCGGGGAGCTGTTTTTT CASSLIGELFF TRBJ2-2 . . TRBV2
TGTGCCAGCAGCCGAGCGGGGCAGTCCTACGAGCAGTACTTC CASSRAGQSYEQYF TRBJ2-7 TRBD2 . TRBV27
TGTGCCAGCAGTTCGGACCTAGGTGGGAGTGAAAAACTGTTTTTT CASSSDLGGSEKLFF TRBJ1-4 . . TRBV6-5